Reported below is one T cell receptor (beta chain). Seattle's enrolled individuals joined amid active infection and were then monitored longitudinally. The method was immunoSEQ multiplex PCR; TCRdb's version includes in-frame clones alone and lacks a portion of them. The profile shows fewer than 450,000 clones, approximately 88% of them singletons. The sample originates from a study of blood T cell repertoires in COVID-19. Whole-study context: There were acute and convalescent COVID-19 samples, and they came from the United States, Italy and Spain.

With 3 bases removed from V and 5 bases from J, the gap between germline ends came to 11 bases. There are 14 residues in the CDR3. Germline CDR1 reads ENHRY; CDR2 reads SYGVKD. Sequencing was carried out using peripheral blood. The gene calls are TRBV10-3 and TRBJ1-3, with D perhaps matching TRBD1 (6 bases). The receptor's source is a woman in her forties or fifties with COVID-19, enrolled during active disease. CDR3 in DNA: TGTGCCATCAGTGACAGGGGAGAGAGAAACACCATATATTTT. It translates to CAISDRGERNTIYF.